A single T cell receptor beta chain is shown here with its context. The data were obtained in a study of blood T cell repertoires in COVID-19. Overall study: PBMCs, B-cell-depleted T cells, or T cells were the source of the cDNA or gDNA that made up the material.

The germline V gene encodes CDR1 LNHDA and CDR2 SQIVND (reference sequence). Trimming cost V 5 bases and J 3 bases; bases outside gene matches: 4. This CDR3 contains 14 residues. As processed by the authors: Estimation of nucleated cell counts relied on the amplification of reference gene primers. This table comes from immunoSEQ multiplex PCR, and its TCRdb copy is limited to in-frame clones, with some not included. The V and J calls and clone size are taken from that table; D and trimming were inferred from the DNA. This table has around 88,000 clones, roughly 80% appearing once. This sequence was found in a woman of 80 years or more with acute or convalescent COVID-19. Sequenced material: peripheral blood. The chain is built from TRBV19 and TRBJ1-5; 7 bases are a match to TRBD1. The chain's CDR3 is CASSSTGNNQPQHF. The CDR3 DNA follows: TGTGCCAGTAGTTCGACAGGGAACAATCAGCCCCAGCATTTT. Full variable domain (remainder filled in from reference TRBV19 and TRBJ1-5): DGGITQSPKYLFRKEGQNVTLSCEQNLNHDAMYWYRQDPGQGLRLIYYSQIVNDFQKGDIAEGYSVSREKKESFPLTVTSAQKNPTAFYLCASSSTGNNQPQHFGDGTRLSIL.